This T cell receptor (beta chain) was documented in a study of blood T cell repertoires in COVID-19. In terms of age and location, participants ranged from roughly 18 to 90 years and lived in about two dozen US areas. Shortly before study entry, within 2 weeks, exposed participants had met a COVID-19 case. The method was immunoSEQ multiplex PCR; TCRdb's version includes in-frame clones alone and lacks a portion of them. The data hold approximately 400,000 clones, with 91% observed a single time. CDR3 size: 13 residues. Germline-derived CDR1 and CDR2 are SGHTA and FQGNSA. With V trimmed by 5 bases and J by 5 bases, 2 bases remained unmatched.

The material sequenced was PBMCs or T cells enriched from blood (not recorded which). This clonotype originated in a woman in her forties who had been exposed to COVID-19. The rearrangement joins TRBV7-2 to TRBJ2-5; 10 nucleotides align to TRBD1. The CDR3 DNA reads TGTGCCAGCAGCGCGGACAGGGGGGAGACCCAGTACTTC. It codes for CASSADRGETQYF.